The entry below describes one T cell receptor beta chain. The antigen is undetermined. Sequencing was performed with immunoSEQ multiplex PCR; in TCRdb, only in-frame clones are kept and a portion is missing. The data contain 16,000 or so clones, 70% to 75% of them singletons. This record comes from a study of T cell clonotyping in hematopoietic cell transplantation. The V gene's germline CDR1 is GTSNPN and CDR2 SVGIG (reference sequence). Trimming stripped 4 bases from V and 1 base from J, with 7 bases between. There are 12 residues in the CDR3. Study-wide results and limits: After transplant, recipient diversity fell while pathologically expanded clonotypes grew through day 180. Few recipient clonotypes overlapped donors; over 97% were de novo at given depth.

This TCR was sampled from an older woman in good health. Some clones in this sample may be carry-over from other donors' samples. Sequences were obtained from peripheral blood mononuclear cells. The rearrangement uses TRBV30 and TRBJ1-1; D is unclear. The CDR3 DNA reads TGTGCCTGGAACCCAGGGAACACTGAAGCTTTCTTT. Amino acids: CAWNPGNTEAFF.